Each of the 27 T cell receptor beta chains below was sequenced from the same sample in a study of early T cells in non-severe SARS-CoV-2 infection (dated by TCRdb to the early 2020s). Libraries were built with 5' RACE. Sequencing used a NextSeq 500. The public reads were quality trimmed at Q25 with fastp and then assembled into clones with MiXCR by TCRdb, keeping productive beta chains. Rows with one shared CDR3 protein collapse into an entry with the most common genes and DNA. Here the sample has more than 25,000 distinct CDR3 sequences; about 6.1% occur a single time. The ten largest clones represent roughly 5.5% of the sample. Specimen: whole blood. Every receptor here comes from an adult who was a healthcare worker with PCR-confirmed SARS-CoV-2 infection or an uninfected control (not recorded which).

This clonotype was detected ten times or more. The gene calls are TRBV20-1 and TRBJ1-1; 7 bases are shared with TRBD1. Germline CDR1 DFQATT, CDR2 SNEGSKA (reference sequence). The trim removed 6 bases at V and 6 bases at J, leaving 16 bases unmatched. This CDR3 spans 15 amino acids. The CDR3 loop reads CSAGGSGGQFPEAFF. CDR3 nucleotides: TGCAGTGCAGGCGGGTCCGGGGGACAGTTCCCTGAAGCTTTCTTT.

This clonotype appeared many times. The genes are TRBV27 and TRBJ1-4; no clear D gene. The germline V and J ends were trimmed by 7 bases and 0 bases, with 9 bases remaining between them. The CDR3 has 14 residues. CDR1 and CDR2 from the germline V gene are MNHEY and SMNVEV (reference sequence). DNA for the CDR3: TGTGCCAGCAAAAATGCCCCAACTAATGAAAAACTGTTTTTT. Translation: CASKNAPTNEKLFF.

V usage is TRBV7-2 and J usage is TRBJ2-1, with D tentatively TRBD1 (5 bases). Trimming removed 5 bases at V and 7 bases at J, with 15 bases between. CDR3 size: 14 residues. Per germline, CDR1 SGHTA and CDR2 FQGNSA. The DNA for the CDR3 is TGTGCCAGCAGCCCATGGCGTGGGGCTAATGAGCAGTTCTTC. It specifies CASSPWRGANEQFF. The entire variable domain, with the rest obtained from reference TRBV7-2 and TRBJ2-1, is as follows: GAGVSQSPSNKVTEKGKDVELRCDPISGHTALYWYRQSLGQGLEFLIYFQGNSAPDKSGLPSDRFSAERTGGSVSTLTIQRTQQEDSAVYLCASSPWRGANEQFFGPGTRLTVL.

In its sample, this clonotype was seen a few times. V usage is TRBV6-5 and J usage is TRBJ2-1; D may be TRBD2 (6 bases). Germline V gene data show CDR1 as MNHEY and CDR2 as SVGAGI. V was trimmed by 2 bases and J by 3 bases, leaving 14 bases between them. This CDR3 comprises 16 residues. CDR3 sequence (DNA): TGTGCCAGCAGTTACGTGGACTACCCTGGCTACAATGAGCAGTTCTTC. Encoded protein: CASSYVDYPGYNEQFF.

This clonotype has at least ten counts. The rearrangement joins TRBV5-6 to TRBJ2-1; D not resolved. CDR3 length equals 13 residues. Germline CDR1 SGHDT, CDR2 YYEEEE. V was cut by 0 bases and J by 2 bases, with 3 bases left in between. Here the CDR3 reads CASSLDTYNEQFF. The CDR3 region has the DNA TGTGCCAGCAGCTTGGACACCTACAATGAGCAGTTCTTC.

The rearrangement links TRBV3-1 to TRBJ2-1; 10 nucleotides line up with TRBD2. Per germline, CDR1 LGHDT and CDR2 YNNKEL (reference sequence). J was trimmed by 5 bases and V by 3 bases; bases with no gene match: 13. CDR3 length: 18 residues. The CDR3 DNA is TGTGCCAGCAGCCACGAGACCCCTCTAGCGGGGGCCGACAATGAGCAGTTCTTC. The encoded protein is CASSHETPLAGADNEQFF.

This clonotype was detected many times. J is TRBJ2-7 and V is TRBV13; 12 nucleotides align to TRBD1. CDR1 PRHDT and CDR2 FYEKMQ come from the germline V gene (reference sequence). Trimming cost V 1 base and J 7 bases; bases outside gene matches: 8. The CDR3 is made up of 16 amino acids. The CDR3 protein is CASSLVRDRGPWEQYF. CDR3 in DNA: TGTGCCAGCAGCTTAGTCCGGGACAGGGGGCCGTGGGAGCAGTACTTC.

This clonotype was seen at least ten times. The chain recombines TRBV5-1 with TRBJ1-5; D uncertain. The germline V gene has CDR1 SGHRS and CDR2 YFSETQ. The CDR3 consists of 14 residues. V was cut by 0 bases and J by 4 bases, with 8 bases left in between. CDR3 sequence: CASSLGTGNQPQHF. In DNA form, the CDR3 reads TGCGCCAGCAGCTTGGGGACGGGGAATCAGCCCCAGCATTTT.

In its sample, this clonotype was seen many times. This chain joins TRBV4-3 and TRBJ2-7; 8 bases agree with TRBD1. The CDR3 has 14 residues. Germline V gene sequence: CDR1 LGHNA, CDR2 YSLEER. The trim removed 4 bases at V and 5 bases at J, leaving 7 bases unmatched. This CDR3 reads CASSPRTGLDEQYF. The DNA of the CDR3 is TGCGCCAGCAGCCCTAGGACAGGGCTAGACGAGCAGTACTTC.

In this sample, this clonotype turned up a few times. The chain employs TRBV10-3 and TRBJ1-3; D gene ambiguous. This CDR3 region has 12 residues. Deletions cut 11 bases from V and 4 bases from J, with 12 bases between. Germline V gene lookup returns CDR1 ENHRY and CDR2 SYGVKD. The CDR3 spells CAHLVFGNTIYF. CDR3 DNA sequence: TGTGCCCACCTGGTGTTCGGAAACACCATATATTTT.

This clonotype was picked up many times. The rearrangement links TRBV7-2 to TRBJ2-5; 11 nucleotides agree with TRBD2. V gave up 4 bases and J gave up 4 bases; unmatched junction bases: 20. The germline gives CDR1 SGHTA, CDR2 FQGNSA. The CDR3 consists of 20 residues. In nucleotides, the CDR3 is TGTGCCAGCAGCTCCCCGGTTTCGTCTAGCGGGGGGACGATTGGAGAGACCCAGTACTTC. The encoded protein is CASSSPVSSSGGTIGETQYF.

The rearrangement uses TRBV7-8 and TRBJ2-3; 9 positions match TRBD2. The CDR3 is 13 residues long. Germline V gene sequence: CDR1 SGHVS, CDR2 FQNEAQ. Trimming cost V 4 bases and J 6 bases; bases outside gene matches: 2. This CDR3 reads CASSSSGEDTQYF. CDR3 nucleotide sequence: TGTGCCAGCAGCTCTAGCGGGGAGGATACGCAGTATTTT.

This clonotype was found many times. The chain carries TRBV7-2 and TRBJ2-5; D gene ambiguous. V dropped 2 bases and J dropped 3 bases, with 13 bases sitting between them. This CDR3 is 15 amino acids long. Per germline, CDR1 SGHTA and CDR2 FQGNSA. Written as DNA, the CDR3 is TGTGCCAGCAGCTTAAAGAGTTTTTTGGAAGAGACCCAGTACTTC. Its translation: CASSLKSFLEETQYF.

This clonotype was counted between two and nine times. This chain joins TRBV5-1 and TRBJ2-3; 11 bases are shared with TRBD2. This CDR3 contains 14 residues. V dropped 4 bases and J dropped 5; count of bases not matched to a gene: 3. CDR1 and CDR2 from the germline V gene are SGHRS and YFSETQ. CDR3 in amino acids: CASSKTSGVDTQYF. The CDR3 coding sequence is TGCGCCAGCAGCAAGACTAGCGGGGTAGATACGCAGTATTTT.

This clonotype was seen repeatedly, ten times or more. The chain employs TRBV27 and TRBJ1-6; D gene ambiguous. Germline lookup yields CDR1 MNHEY and CDR2 SMNVEV (reference sequence). CDR3 length equals 13 residues. V lost 2 bases, J lost 5 bases, and 4 bases lay in between. The CDR3 coding sequence is TGTGCCAGCAGTTTAAGTAATAATTCACCCCTCCACTTT. It encodes CASSLSNNSPLHF.

The V gene is TRBV9, the J gene TRBJ2-5; the match to TRBD1 covers 8 bases. CDR3 length: 17 amino acids. Germline V CDR1 and CDR2: SGDLS, YYNGEE. Trimming took 0 bases from V and 1 from J; bases not matched to a gene: 8. CDR3 sequence: CASSVDRTGGSQETQYF. The CDR3 DNA is TGTGCCAGCAGCGTAGACCGTACAGGGGGTAGCCAAGAGACCCAGTACTTC.

This clonotype was picked up many times. The chain is built from TRBV5-1 and TRBJ2-3, with 7 bases that match TRBD2. The CDR3 extends over 16 amino acids. Germline CDR1 and CDR2: SGHRS and YFSETQ. V shed 0 bases, J shed 5 bases, and the junction held 9 bases outside the gene matches. CDR3 protein: CASSLALAGDVDTQYF. The CDR3 DNA reads TGCGCCAGCAGCTTGGCATTAGCGGGTGATGTAGATACGCAGTATTTT.

This clonotype was picked up many times. V is TRBV28 and J is TRBJ1-1; perhaps TRBD1 as D (5 bases). The V gene lost 5 bases and the J gene lost 10 bases, with 14 bases spanning the gap. Germline lookup yields CDR1 MDHEN and CDR2 SYDVKM. The CDR3 spans 12 residues. In DNA, the CDR3 is TGTGCCAGCAGTGCTGATGCGGGGGGAGCTTTCTTT. Translating gives CASSADAGGAFF. Full variable domain (missing parts from reference TRBV28 and TRBJ1-1): DVKVTQSSRYLVKRTGEKVFLECVQDMDHENMFWYRQDPGLGLRLIYFSYDVKMKEKGDIPEGYSVSREKKERFSLILESASTNQTSMYLCASSADAGGAFFGQGTRLTVV.

By share, this clonotype ranks as medium-sized. V gene TRBV7-2 combines with J gene TRBJ2-3; 7 bases match TRBD2. CDR3 length: 18 amino acids. Germline assignment: CDR1 SGHTA and CDR2 FQGNSA. V trimming: 1 base; J trimming: 0 bases; junction bases outside the gene matches: 10. CDR3 residues: CASSLVVGRQTSTDTQYF. CDR3 nucleotides: TGTGCCAGCAGCTTAGTAGTCGGGAGGCAGACAAGCACAGATACGCAGTATTTT.

This clonotype has only a few counts. The chain links TRBV6-2 or TRBV6-3 to TRBJ2-3; the D is unclear. Trimming cost V 2 bases and J 6 bases, with 3 bases left between them. There are 11 residues in the CDR3. Germline V gene lookup returns CDR1 MNHEY and CDR2 SVGEGT. In nucleotides, the CDR3 is TGTGCCAGCAGTTACCCGGATACGCAGTATTTT. Protein product: CASSYPDTQYF.

This clonotype was recorded many times. The V call is TRBV10-1, the J call TRBJ2-1; D may be TRBD2 (5 bases). CDR1 is WNHNN and CDR2 is SYGVQD in the germline V gene (reference sequence). V lost 3 bases and J 7 bases, leaving 7 bases between the germline ends. The CDR3 totals 12 residues. CDR3 DNA sequence: TGCGCCAGCAGTGACCCGGGGAATGAGCAGTTCTTC. Protein: CASSDPGNEQFF.

This clonotype was detected many times. This chain connects TRBV7-9 to TRBJ2-3; D remains unclear. The V gene's germline CDR1 is SEHNR and CDR2 FQNEAQ (reference sequence). Trimming took off 8 bases at V and 5 bases at J, with 8 bases between the two ends. This CDR3 has 11 residues. CDR3 nucleotide sequence: TGTGCCAGCTATCCTGGAGATACGCAGTATTTT. Its translation: CASYPGDTQYF.

This clonotype was found many times. J is TRBJ2-2 and V is TRBV4-2; no reliable D call. CDR1 is LGHNA and CDR2 is YNFKEQ in the germline V gene. The CDR3 consists of 13 residues. Trimming shortened V by 1 base and J by 5 bases, and 5 bases separated the two germline ends. DNA of the CDR3: TGTGCCAGCAGCCAAGTTGCTACCGGGGAGCTGTTTTTT. Amino acid sequence: CASSQVATGELFF.

The genes are TRBV7-6 and TRBJ2-1; 8 positions agree with TRBD1. The CDR3 consists of 13 residues. Germline CDR1 reads SGHVS; CDR2 reads FNYEAQ. The J segment lost 9 bases and the V segment lost 5 bases, leaving 6 bases of the junction unmatched. The chain's CDR3 is CASSQDRGREQFF. In nucleotides, the CDR3 is TGTGCCAGCAGCCAAGACAGGGGACGTGAGCAGTTCTTC.

On this clonotype: This may be a read error, as it is one base from a much larger clone. The rearrangement joins TRBV7-9 to TRBJ2-3; no definite D call. Germline V lookup: CDR1 SEHNR, CDR2 FQNEAQ (reference sequence). The CDR3 length is 13 residues. The CDR3, as DNA: TGTGCCAACAGCCGCGTTAGCACAGATACGCAGTATTTT. It codes for CANSRVSTDTQYF.

This clonotype was seen ten or more times. The chain employs TRBV18 and TRBJ2-7, with a tentative D call TRBD2 (5 bases). CDR3 length equals 14 residues. Germline V lookup: CDR1 KGHSH, CDR2 LQKENI. The germline V and J ends were trimmed by 3 bases and 3 bases, with 12 bases remaining between them. The CDR3 region is CASSPLTNDYEQYF. In DNA, the CDR3 is TGTGCCAGCTCACCCCTGACTAACGACTACGAGCAGTACTTC.

The table lists this clonotype with many counts. The rearrangement uses TRBV20-1 and TRBJ2-7; D possibly corresponds to TRBD2 (6 bases). V shed 0 bases and J shed 2 bases, with 11 bases lying between them. The CDR3 contains 14 residues. Germline lookup yields CDR1 DFQATT and CDR2 SNEGSKA (reference sequence). The CDR3 sequence is CSARDAGITYEQYF. CDR3 nucleotides: TGCAGTGCTAGAGATGCGGGGATCACCTACGAGCAGTACTTC.